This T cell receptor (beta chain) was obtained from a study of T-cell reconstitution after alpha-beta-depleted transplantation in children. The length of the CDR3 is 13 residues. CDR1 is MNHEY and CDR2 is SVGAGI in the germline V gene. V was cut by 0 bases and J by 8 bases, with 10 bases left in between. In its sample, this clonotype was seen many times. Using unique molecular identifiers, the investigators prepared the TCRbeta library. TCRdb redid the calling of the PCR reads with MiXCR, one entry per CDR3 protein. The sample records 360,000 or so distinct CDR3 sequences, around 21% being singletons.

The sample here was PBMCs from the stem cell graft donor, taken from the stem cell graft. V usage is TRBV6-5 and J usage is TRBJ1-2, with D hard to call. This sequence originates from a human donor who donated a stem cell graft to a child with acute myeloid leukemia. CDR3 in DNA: TGTGCCAGCAGTTACTCAATGGGTTTGGGCTACACCTTC. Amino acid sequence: CASSYSMGLGYTF.